This T cell receptor beta chain was found in a study of T cell repertoires in cytomegalovirus infection. Study background: Public signatures in TCR beta pointed to CMV infection and matching HLA type.

Ten or more counts support this clonotype. Its antigen is not identified. Findings and caveats of the study: Carriers of CMV plus the relevant HLA were identified by cumulative public TCR beta family frequency. HLA-C-restricted, CMV-specific TCR beta clonotypes were dominant ex vivo.

Each CDR3 protein gets one entry after TCRdb re-called the reads with MiXCR. The top ten clones hold about 4.6% of a sample with about 200,000 distinct CDR3 sequences, more than 9% of them seen once. The CDR3 contains 14 residues. The junction had 10 bases not matched to a gene; V was cut back by 11 bases and J by 4 bases. Looked up from germline, CDR1 is LNHDA and CDR2 is SQIVND (reference sequence). The receptor comes from a human donor in good health (CMV status not recorded). Some clones in this sample may be carry-over from other donors' samples. This chain connects TRBV19 to TRBJ1-5; TRBD1 aligns across 8 bases. Material: PBMCs. The CDR3: CAATQGGFNQPQHF. In DNA, the CDR3 is TGTGCCGCCACACAGGGGGGCTTTAATCAGCCCCAGCATTTT.